These T cell receptor beta chains were read from a single sample in a study of blood T cell repertoires in COVID-19. Method: immunoSEQ multiplex PCR; TCRdb's copy keeps in-frame clones and lacks some. The top ten hold roughly 9.6% of the sample, which has approximately 270,000 clones, around 85% seen once. Sequences were obtained from peripheral blood. The receptor source for this set is a woman aged 70 to 79 with acute or convalescent COVID-19. CDR3s leave out the opening cysteine and the closing phenylalanine or tryptophan.

CDR3 protein	V gene	J gene
AISTRGANEQF	TRBV10-3	TRBJ2-1
ASSDLSGGETQY	TRBV6-1	TRBJ2-5
ATNREGGYT	TRBV19	TRBJ1-2
SARREKLF	TRBV20-1	TRBJ1-4
ASSLAPGDGYT	TRBV7-9	TRBJ1-2
ASSQVLRTGVYGYT	TRBV3-1/TRBV3-2	TRBJ1-2
SVEDFRGQKRF	TRBV29-1	TRBJ2-1
ASSEVGSRNTIY	TRBV6-1	TRBJ1-3
ASSLTAFSGNTIY	TRBV6-5	TRBJ1-3
ASSSTGNTEAF	TRBV7-9	TRBJ1-1
ASGSAEAF	TRBV2	TRBJ1-1
ASSYKGKGSPLH	TRBV6-5	TRBJ1-6
ASGIGTGMGGEQF	TRBV12-5	TRBJ2-1
ASSQSSGLSYEQY	TRBV23-1	TRBJ2-7
ASSFRVGYGYT	TRBV7-2	TRBJ1-2
ASSPPIGQRPHTQY	TRBV3-1/TRBV3-2	TRBJ2-3
ASSVDFLAGTGELF	TRBV9	TRBJ2-2
ASVQNTEAF	TRBV30	TRBJ1-1
ASSEQDNSPLH	TRBV10-1	TRBJ1-6
ASSPRVGGGYGYT	TRBV7-8	TRBJ1-2
ASTPGTGRTYEQY	TRBV6-5	TRBJ2-7
ASSHAPGLNAYEQY	TRBV3-1/TRBV3-2	TRBJ2-7
ASSWEVGNQPQH	TRBV6-6	TRBJ1-5
ASSQEVRHNYGYT	TRBV3-1/TRBV3-2	TRBJ1-2
ASSPDRGTYEQY	TRBV19	TRBJ2-7
ASSSPGGVLADTQY	TRBV5-1	TRBJ2-3
ASSFHGAVTDTQY	TRBV5-1	TRBJ2-3
ASSSDRAYGYT	TRBV27	TRBJ1-2
ASTTGSTIY	TRBV12-3/TRBV12-4	TRBJ1-3
ASSVEAGETYEQY	TRBV9	TRBJ2-7
SVENRGTSEQY	TRBV29-1	TRBJ2-7
ASSLDPPSSGGAYEQY	TRBV4-2	TRBJ2-7
ASSGTGTGNSPLH	TRBV5-4	TRBJ1-6
ASKGPLGSTEAF	TRBV25-1	TRBJ1-1
ASSDRPWEQY	TRBV6-1	TRBJ2-7
ASSREVAKNIQY	TRBV14	TRBJ2-4
ASSHYESGGYT	TRBV27	TRBJ1-2
ATTILQAPLYNEQF	TRBV15	TRBJ2-1
ASSFRQRGDEQY	TRBV27	TRBJ2-7
ASTPTGGDTDTQY	TRBV19	TRBJ2-3